This T cell receptor (beta chain) was sequenced in a study of blood T cell repertoires in COVID-19. Study context: Some COVID-19 samples were acute and others convalescent; all came from the United States, Italy and Spain. PBMCs, B-cell-depleted T cells, or T cells were the source of the cDNA or gDNA that made up the material.

After removal of 2 bases from V and 0 bases from J, the junction contained 3 bases not matched to a gene. There are 15 residues in the CDR3. CDR1 and CDR2 (germline): MNHNY, SVGAGI (reference sequence). Per the authors' pipeline: It was from reference gene primer amplification that nucleated cell counts were estimated. Produced via immunoSEQ multiplex PCR; TCRdb's table is partial and in-frame only. D and trimming were read from the DNA, whereas the V and J calls and clone size are those reported in that table. Here the sample spans roughly 45,000 clones, about four fifths being singletons. The V and J genes are TRBV6-6 and TRBJ2-7; the match to TRBD2 covers 8 bases. Sample: peripheral blood. This clonotype originated in a woman aged 60-75 years with acute or convalescent COVID-19. CDR3 bases: TGTGCCAGCAGTTACGACGGGACTAGCTCCTACGAGCAGTACTTC. Translation gives CASSYDGTSSYEQYF.